This T cell receptor (beta chain) was observed in a study of CD8+ T cells in alopecia areata (dated by TCRdb to between 2017 and 2018). Regarding the research as a whole: Treated patients were enrolled in an open-label pilot trial of oral tofacitinib at 5 to 10 mg twice daily for moderate-to-severe alopecia areata. The study used high-throughput TCRbeta sequencing to examine T cell clonal expansion in alopecia areata, in both the C3H/HeJ mouse model and human patients. Patients stayed on tofacitinib for 6 to 18 months and then had 6 months of follow-up off drug so that delayed response and recurrence could be assessed. The RNA source kit depended on sample type: the PAXgene miRNA kit for fixed scalp, the miRNeasy kit for PBMCs, and the RNeasy kit for mouse skin. Biopsies were taken from tofacitinib-treated patients at baseline and again at 4 and 24 weeks into treatment, and several of those patients also had a later scalp biopsy. Scalp clonality was compared across normal scalp (n=4), patchy alopecia areata scalp (n=8), and alopecia totalis/universalis scalp (n=8). In humans, TCRbeta sequencing was performed on scalp tissue and on sorted CD4+ and CD8+ peripheral blood T cells from healthy controls and from patients with patchy or totalis/universalis alopecia areata. For the treated patients, the SALT score, which quantifies what percentage of scalp surface area is affected, served as the measure of disease severity. TCRbeta CDR3 regions were amplified by immunoSEQ multiplex PCR using 35 Vbeta forward and 13 Jbeta reverse primers. Overall study outcomes, separate from this receptor: Unlike mouse skin, where gammadelta T cells dominate, normal human skin contains resident alphabeta T cells that get sequenced too, which complicates analysis of the scalp TCR repertoire. During tofacitinib treatment, many expanded lesional clones stuck around in both scalp and blood, and this persistence may partly explain why relapse happens after treatment is stopped. Lesional scalp, especially in alopecia totalis/universalis, showed higher clonality and more expanded CD8+ clones than normal scalp, suggesting antigenic drive. With tofacitinib, both scalp clonality and the number of expanded CD8+ clones among the top 100 scalp clones went down significantly. Because the treated cohort was small and included a single nonresponder, larger studies are needed to assess links between baseline CD8+ expansion and response. Compared with mice, TCR sequences shared between patients were less clear, possibly partly because of HLA diversity across the patient population.

About this clone itself: Its antigen has not been determined. Per-base qualities were not stored, and no clone one base away is much larger.

For this chain, trimming is 3 bases at the V end and 8 bases at the J end, and the number of junction bases without a gene match is 9. Measured from the cysteine to the phenylalanine, the CDR3 is 15 residues long. CDR3 DNA only is kept here, 45 bases in frame from base 1. For CDR1 and CDR2, the germline V gene (reference sequence) lists GTSNPN and SVGIG. The time point tag for this specimen amounts to: around 28 days on oral tofacitinib. The intended sense of this specimen's treatment or condition label: oral pan-JAK inhibitor, 5-10 mg twice daily. Lesional scalp punch biopsies and peripheral blood were collected from alopecia areata patients. After PBMCs were isolated by density centrifugation and stained for CD3, CD4 and CD8, a FACSAria was used to sort CD4+ and CD8+ T cells. The library was built by means of the immunoSEQ multiplex PCR assay. To provide template for TCR sequencing, every sample had RNA extracted and reverse transcribed into cDNA. First-strand cDNA was synthesized using SuperScript III with a 2:1 mix of oligo-dT and random hexamers. A synthetic immune receptor repertoire was used to assess amplification bias, and residual bias was removed computationally. As for the authors' bioinformatics: Raw reads were preprocessed to remove errors, and CDR3 was defined by IMGT conventions from the conserved cysteine to phenylalanine. Clonality was computed as 1 minus the Shannon entropy, with the entropy normalized by log2 of the number of productive unique TCRs. Scalp TCRbeta sequences were cross-referenced with sorted blood CD4 and CD8 repertoires so that the CD4 or CD8 identity of scalp clones could be inferred. Held by TCRdb, this immuneACCESS table contains in-frame sequences only and omits some clones. Under half of the omission traces to an unresolved V gene where checked; the cause of the rest is unknown. V, J and clone size reflect that table, while D and trimming were determined from the DNA. This sample comprises about 220,000 clones, about 50% of them detected only once. The ten largest clones add up to around 1.5% of the sample.

Material: CD4+ T cells sorted from blood, obtained at week 4, from a patient treated with tofacitinib. The chain couples TRBV30 to TRBJ1-4; 10 of the junction bases match TRBD1. This TCR came from a human donor with alopecia areata. At the DNA level, the sequence is TGTGCCTGGAGCCCCGGGACAGGGGATGAAGAAAAACTGTTTTTT. This translates into CAWSPGTGDEEKLFF.